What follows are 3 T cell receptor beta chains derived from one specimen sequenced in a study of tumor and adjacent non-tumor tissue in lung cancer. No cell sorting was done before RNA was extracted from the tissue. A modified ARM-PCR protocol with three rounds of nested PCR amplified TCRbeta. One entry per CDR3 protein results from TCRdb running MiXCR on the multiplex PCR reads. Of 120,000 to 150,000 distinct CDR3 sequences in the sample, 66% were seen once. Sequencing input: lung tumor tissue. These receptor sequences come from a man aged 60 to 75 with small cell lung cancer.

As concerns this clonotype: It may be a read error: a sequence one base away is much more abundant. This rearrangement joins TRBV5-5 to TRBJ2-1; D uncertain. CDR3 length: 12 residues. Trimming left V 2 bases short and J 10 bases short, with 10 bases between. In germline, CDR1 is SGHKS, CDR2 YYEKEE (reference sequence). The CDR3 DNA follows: TGTGCCAGCAGCTTCCCCGGTAGAGAGCAGTTCTTC. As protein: CASSFPGREQFF.

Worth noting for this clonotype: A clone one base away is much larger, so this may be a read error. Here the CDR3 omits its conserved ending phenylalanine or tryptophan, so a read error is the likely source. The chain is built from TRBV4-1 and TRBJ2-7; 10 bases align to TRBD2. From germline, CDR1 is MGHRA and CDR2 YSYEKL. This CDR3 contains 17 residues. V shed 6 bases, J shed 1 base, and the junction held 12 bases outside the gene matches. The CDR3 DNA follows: TGCGCCAGCAGGACAGAAGCGGGAGGGCCCGGTTCCTACGAGCAGTACCTC. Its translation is CASRTEAGGPGSYEQYL.

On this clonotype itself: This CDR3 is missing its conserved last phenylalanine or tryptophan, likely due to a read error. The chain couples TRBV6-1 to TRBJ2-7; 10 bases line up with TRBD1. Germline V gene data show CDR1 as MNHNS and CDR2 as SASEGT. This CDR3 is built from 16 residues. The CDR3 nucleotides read TGTGTCAGCAAGAGGCGGGGACAGGGGAATTCCTACGAGCAGTACTCC. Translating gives CVSKRRGQGNSYEQYS.